Given below is one TCR beta chain in context. Its matching antigen is unknown. Deletions cut 3 bases from V and 8 bases from J, with 23 bases between. CDR3 length: 17 residues. CDR1 and CDR2 (germline): SGHTA, FQGNSA. The sample originates from a study of cytomegalovirus exposure and HLA in healthy donors. Use of 60 Vbeta and 13 Jbeta primers characterized the PCR. Using immunoSEQ multiplex PCR, the repertoire was profiled, and TCRdb retains in-frame clones only, with some absent. The sample data list about 120,000 clones. Study-wide results and limits: The investigators catalogued some 160 TCR beta chains as cytomegalovirus-associated.

The genes are TRBV7-2 and TRBJ2-1, with D perhaps matching TRBD2 (7 bases). Sequences were obtained from PBMCs. The sequence derives from a man aged 18 to 30 in good health and CMV-seronegative. CDR3 sequence: CASSLKFGGPSGHEQFF. The CDR3 DNA reads as TGTGCCAGCAGCTTGAAATTCGGGGGGCCTAGTGGCCATGAGCAGTTCTTC.